Listed here are 18 T cell receptor beta chains from one sample, sequenced in a study of OX40 agonist ivuxolimab in advanced cancers. Assay: immunoSEQ multiplex PCR; the TCRdb copy retains only in-frame clones and omits some. This table holds around 67,000 clones, about 87% found once. Sequenced material: CD4+ or CD8+ T cells sorted from blood, taken in a trial of the OX40 agonist ivuxolimab. Receptors were obtained from an adult with an advanced solid tumor such as melanoma, head and neck, liver or kidney cancer.

The rearrangement joins TRBV11-3 to TRBJ1-1; a weak D match, TRBD1 (6 bases). This CDR3 region has 15 residues. Germline CDR1 reads SGHNT; CDR2 reads YENEEA. V lost 1 base to trimming and J lost 6 bases, with 15 bases between them. The CDR3 reads CASSLGGAAQAEAFF. DNA of the CDR3: TGTGCCAGCAGCTTAGGGGGGGCGGCGCAGGCTGAAGCTTTCTTT.

The chain couples TRBV2 to TRBJ2-5, with TRBD1 matching over 9 bases. CDR1 and CDR2 (germline): SNHLY, FYNNEI. After removal of 6 bases from V and 5 bases from J, the junction contained 7 bases not matched to a gene. The CDR3 spans 14 residues. In DNA, the CDR3 is TGTGCCAGCAGAGCCCGGACAGGGGCGGAGACCCAGTACTTC. It codes for CASRARTGAETQYF. Complete variable domain (other parts from reference TRBV2 and TRBJ2-5): EPEVTQTPSHQVTQMGQEVILRCVPISNHLYFYWYRQILGQKVEFLVSFYNNEISEKSEIFDDQFSVERPDGSNFTLKIRSTKLEDSAMYFCASRARTGAETQYFGPGTRLLVL.

J is TRBJ1-4 and V is TRBV4-2; D not certain. CDR1 is LGHNA and CDR2 is YNFKEQ in the germline V gene. V lost 0 bases, J lost 8 bases, and 16 bases lay in between. There are 16 residues in the CDR3. The CDR3 region has the DNA TGTGCCAGCAGCCAAGATCAAGGGCGGGGAGGAGAAAAACTGTTTTTT. Residues: CASSQDQGRGGEKLFF.

Here the CDR3 reads CASSQGQGAPYEQYF. CDR3 in DNA: TGTGCCAGCAGTCAGGGACAGGGGGCCCCCTACGAGCAGTACTTC. This chain connects TRBV16 to TRBJ2-7, with TRBD1 matching 12 bases. Looked up from germline, CDR1 is KGHSY and CDR2 is FQNENV. The CDR3 length is 15 residues. Trimming cost V 6 bases and J 2 bases; bases outside gene matches: 5.

This clone was picked up a small number of times. V usage is TRBV28 and J usage is TRBJ2-1; the match to TRBD2 covers 7 bases. V shed 3 bases and J 4 bases; nucleotides not matched to a gene: 9. Germline V gene lookup returns CDR1 MDHEN and CDR2 SYDVKM. The CDR3 is made up of 16 amino acids. The CDR3 DNA reads as TGTGCCAGCAGTTTCGAAGCGGGACCTTTATACAATGAGCAGTTCTTC. Translated, it gives CASSFEAGPLYNEQFF.

The chain carries TRBV5-4 and TRBJ2-1; 8 bases align to TRBD2. After removal of 8 bases from V and 3 bases from J, the junction contained 10 bases not matched to a gene. Germline V gene data show CDR1 as SGHNT and CDR2 as YYREEE (reference sequence). This CDR3 region has 15 residues. CDR3 sequence: CARRGGGPDYNEQFF. The CDR3 DNA follows: TGTGCCAGACGGGGGGGAGGGCCGGACTACAATGAGCAGTTCTTC.

The chain is built from TRBV7-2 and TRBJ1-1, with D possibly TRBD1 on 6 matching bases. Trimming removed 3 bases at V and 7 bases at J, with 12 bases between. CDR1 and CDR2 (germline): SGHTA, FQGNSA. CDR3 length: 13 residues. This chain's CDR3 is CASSLGQVLEAFF. The DNA of the CDR3 is TGTGCCAGCAGCTTGGGACAAGTACTTGAAGCTTTCTTT.

CDR3 nucleotide sequence: TGTGCCAGCAGCTTAGTAGCGGCGGCGGAAGAGCAGTACTTC. This gives the protein CASSLVAAAEEQYF. V gene TRBV11-3 combines with J gene TRBJ2-7; D possibly corresponds to TRBD2 (6 bases). Trimming cost V 1 base and J 7 bases, with 14 bases left between them. The germline gives CDR1 SGHNT, CDR2 YENEEA. The CDR3 runs 14 residues.

The chain recombines TRBV5-6 with TRBJ2-5; 13 nucleotides line up with TRBD2. CDR1 and CDR2 from the germline V gene are SGHDT and YYEEEE. J gave up 5 bases and V 0 bases, and 10 bases lay outside the gene matches. The CDR3 consists of 18 residues. CDR3 nucleotide sequence: TGTGCCAGCAGCTTGGGGGGACTAGCGGGGCCGAGGGGGGAGACCCAGTACTTC. Translated: CASSLGGLAGPRGETQYF. Combining the CDR3 with reference TRBV5-6 and TRBJ2-5 gives the whole variable domain DAGVTQSPTHLIKTRGQQVTLRCSPKSGHDTVSWYQQALGQGPQFIFQYYEEEERQRGNFPDRFSGHQFPNYSSELNVNALLLGDSALYLCASSLGGLAGPRGETQYFGPGTRLLVL.

This clone was found once. The chain uses TRBV28 and TRBJ1-1, with D unresolved. This CDR3 spans 11 amino acids. V lost 4 bases and J 11 bases, leaving 11 bases between the germline ends. Germline values: CDR1 MDHEN, CDR2 SYDVKM. The CDR3 region has the DNA TGTGCCAGCAGTTCCCCCAGGAGGGCTTTCTTT. This translates into CASSSPRRAFF.

The V call is TRBV2, the J call TRBJ1-2, with 9 bases matching TRBD1. CDR3 length equals 13 residues. Per germline, CDR1 SNHLY and CDR2 FYNNEI. Germline trimming cut 8 bases from V and 3 bases from J; bases unmatched to any gene: 4. CDR3 nucleotides: TGTGCCAGCCGACAGGGGGACTACTATGGCTACACCTTC. Its protein product is CASRQGDYYGYTF.

V usage is TRBV7-8 and J usage is TRBJ1-2; possible D gene TRBD1, 6 bases. Trimming took off 3 bases at V and 3 bases at J, with 23 bases between the two ends. This CDR3 is 18 amino acids long. Germline V gene lookup returns CDR1 SGHVS and CDR2 FQNEAQ. CDR3 protein: CASSLQSTGTSGDYGYTF. CDR3 bases: TGTGCCAGCAGCTTGCAATCGACAGGTACTTCCGGGGACTATGGCTACACCTTC.

The V gene is TRBV6-5, the J gene TRBJ2-7; D perhaps matches TRBD2 (6 bases). The germline V gene has CDR1 MNHEY and CDR2 SVGAGI. The V gene lost 5 bases and the J gene lost 7 bases, with 15 bases spanning the gap. The CDR3 is 13 residues long. In DNA form, the CDR3 reads TGTGCCAGCAGTGGCACGGGGGTAGGTGAGCAGTACTTC. Protein sequence: CASSGTGVGEQYF.

The J gene is TRBJ1-2, the V gene TRBV7-2, with 7 bases aligning to TRBD1. The length of the CDR3 is 15 residues. The V segment lost 2 bases and the J segment 6 bases; nucleotides outside the gene matches: 9. Per germline, CDR1 SGHTA and CDR2 FQGNSA. The DNA of the CDR3 is TGTGCCAGCAGCTTATATAACGAGGGGGCGGATGGCTACACCTTC. Translated: CASSLYNEGADGYTF.

The chain links TRBV6-1 to TRBJ2-7, with D possibly called TRBD1 or TRBD2 (8 bases each). The germline V gene encodes CDR1 MNHNS and CDR2 SASEGT. Trimming pared 7 bases from V and 3 bases from J, leaving 13 bases between. The CDR3 has 13 amino acids. DNA for the CDR3: TGTGCCAGCAATAGCGGGACAGGCTACGAGCAGTACTTC. Translated, it gives CASNSGTGYEQYF.

Judged by abundance, this clone is medium-sized. This rearrangement joins TRBV28 to TRBJ2-7; D unclear. V was trimmed by 7 bases and J by 2 bases, leaving 9 bases between them. The germline V gene has CDR1 MDHEN and CDR2 SYDVKM. CDR3 length equals 12 residues. CDR3 nucleotide sequence: TGTGCCAGCACCTCAACACCCTACGAGCAGTACTTC. Amino acids: CASTSTPYEQYF.

The chain combines TRBV7-2 with TRBJ2-1; 9 nucleotides line up with TRBD2. The J segment lost 7 bases and the V segment lost 6 bases, leaving 13 bases of the junction unmatched. The germline V gene has CDR1 SGHTA and CDR2 FQGNSA. CDR3 length: 16 amino acids. CDR3 protein: CASRIPSGVAGNEQFF. In DNA, the CDR3 is TGTGCCAGCAGGATCCCTAGCGGGGTCGCCGGTAATGAGCAGTTCTTC.

J is TRBJ1-2 and V is TRBV2, with D unclear. The V gene lost 6 bases and the J gene lost 2 bases, with 16 bases spanning the gap. This CDR3 region has 15 residues. Looked up from germline, CDR1 is SNHLY and CDR2 is FYNNEI. Here the CDR3 DNA reads TGTGCCAGCAGCGTCCTCCCGGGTCTCAACTATGGCTACACCTTC. Translation gives CASSVLPGLNYGYTF.